This record covers a single TCR beta chain. As yet, its antigen is unknown. The record originates from a study of shared clonotypes between healthy human individuals. The wider study: CD4 naive and memory got three plates each, CD8 naive two, CD8 memory one.

Germline V gene data show CDR1 as KGHSH and CDR2 as LQKENI. The CDR3 sequence is 15 residues long. Between the trimmed V and J ends, which lost 3 bases and 5 bases, there was a span of 17 bases. Naive-designated CD8 cells lacked CD45RO, were positively enriched for CCR7, and omitted terminally differentiated effector memory CD45RA+ cells. Methods used by the authors: In the immunoSEQ data, sequences were junction-only and lacked quality scores, so filtering differed. Sequencing used immunoSEQ multiplex PCR; TCRdb keeps in-frame clones, though not all of them. V, J and clone size derive from that table, while D and trimming were established from the DNA sequence. The profile covers roughly 2 million clones, with approximately 94% appearing a single time and around 1.1% taken by the ten largest. Study-level findings and limits: Naive subsets tended to show greater estimated richness than memory subsets. It was expected that sequencing depth would affect clonotype sharing among donors.

This receptor was taken from a man aged 18 to 29 in good health. Sequenced: naive CD8+ T cells sorted from blood. This chain joins TRBV18 and TRBJ2-7; TRBD1 is a possible D gene (7 bases). The CDR3 sequence is CASSPGGTDLNEQYF. The CDR3 nucleotides are TGTGCCAGCTCACCGGGCGGGACAGATCTCAACGAGCAGTACTTC.